This T cell receptor (beta chain) was observed in a study of blood T cells in healthy people across ages. The CDR3 contains 16 residues. V shed 6 bases, J shed 9 bases, and the junction held 10 bases outside the gene matches. Germline V gene data show CDR1 as SGHVS and CDR2 as FQNEAQ. Through a sample-barcoded 5' primer and a J-beta primer mix, a second PCR was run for roughly 6 to 12 cycles. TCRdb called the 5' RACE reads again in MiXCR, with one record for every CDR3 protein. The sample lists roughly 1.9 million distinct CDR3 sequences; roughly two fifths were seen once. The source of this sequence is a human donor in good health. Specimen: blood. The chain uses TRBV7-8 and TRBJ2-1, with 14 bases identical to TRBD2. CDR3 residues: CASSPTSGGARSEQFF. The CDR3 nucleotides read TGTGCCAGCAGTCCGACTAGCGGGGGGGCCCGATCTGAGCAGTTCTTC.